Below are 15 T cell receptor beta chains sequenced from a single sample in a study of control samples from healthy donors and cancer patients. Repertoires were generated with immunoSEQ multiplex PCR, while TCRdb's copy carries only in-frame clones and drops some. Found here are roughly 120,000 clones, 80% to 90% of them singletons; the top ten hold around 1.1%. The material sequenced was PBMCs. The receptors shown here come from a woman aged 50 to 60 with colorectal cancer.

The gene calls are TRBV19 and TRBJ2-5, with a tentative D call TRBD2 (6 bases). V was trimmed by 6 bases and J by 4 bases, leaving 18 bases between them. The germline V gene has CDR1 LNHDA and CDR2 SQIVND (reference sequence). The CDR3 length is 15 residues. The CDR3 DNA reads as TGTGCCAGTAGACCATCACCTAGCGAGAGAGAGACCCAGTACTTC. Amino acids: CASRPSPSERETQYF.

The chain is built from TRBV5-5 and TRBJ2-2; the D gene is possibly TRBD2 (5 bases). This CDR3 comprises 13 residues. The V gene lost 4 bases and the J gene lost 5 bases, with 9 bases spanning the gap. CDR1 and CDR2 from the germline V gene are SGHKS and YYEKEE (reference sequence). For the CDR3, the DNA is TGTGCCAGCAGCGAGGGTCTTACCGGGGAGCTGTTTTTT. Amino acids: CASSEGLTGELFF.

The V gene is TRBV5-1, the J gene TRBJ2-3; unclear D gene. Germline V gene data show CDR1 as SGHRS and CDR2 as YFSETQ. Trimming took off 4 bases at V and 1 base at J, with 13 bases between the two ends. This CDR3 region has 15 residues. This CDR3 is CASSPAVERTDTQYF. CDR3 coding DNA: TGCGCCAGCAGCCCGGCCGTAGAGCGCACAGATACGCAGTATTTT.

The gene calls are TRBV7-8 and TRBJ1-5; tentatively, D is TRBD1 (5 bases). The CDR3 is made up of 17 amino acids. CDR1 and CDR2 (germline): SGHVS, FQNEAQ. Trimming left V 3 bases short and J 4 bases short, with 19 bases between. The CDR3: CASSFAHGGGINQPQHF. Written as DNA, the CDR3 is TGTGCCAGCAGCTTCGCCCACGGGGGAGGAATAAATCAGCCCCAGCATTTT.

CDR3 sequence: CASSLADSEAFF. As DNA, the CDR3 is TGTGCCAGCAGCTTAGCGGACAGTGAAGCTTTCTTT. The chain uses TRBV7-9 and TRBJ1-1; weak D call: TRBD1 (6 bases). V was cut by 0 bases and J by 7 bases, with 6 bases left in between. The CDR3 is 12 amino acids. Germline values: CDR1 SEHNR, CDR2 FQNEAQ (reference sequence).

V usage is TRBV19 and J usage is TRBJ1-2; a weak D match, TRBD1 (6 bases). This CDR3 is 14 amino acids long. The V and J ends lost 1 base and 6 bases respectively, with 12 bases between them. Germline V gene lookup returns CDR1 LNHDA and CDR2 SQIVND (reference sequence). This chain's CDR3 is CASSIVQGTHGYTF. The CDR3 DNA reads TGTGCCAGTAGTATAGTCCAGGGGACCCATGGCTACACCTTC.

The chain employs TRBV3-1 (or the pseudogene TRBV3-2) and TRBJ2-4, with D maybe TRBD1 (5 bases). The CDR3 contains 15 residues. Trimming took off 1 base at V and 1 base at J, with 8 bases between the two ends. In germline, CDR1 is LGHDT, CDR2 YNNKEL (reference sequence). The CDR3 protein is CASSQVQGAKNIQYF. CDR3 coding DNA: TGTGCCAGCAGCCAAGTTCAGGGCGCCAAAAACATTCAGTACTTC.

V and J are TRBV5-6 and TRBJ1-1, with unresolved D. Germline V CDR1 and CDR2: SGHDT, YYEEEE. CDR3 size: 13 residues. V was clipped by 4 bases and J by 2 bases, with 9 bases between them. CDR3 protein: CASSARSNTEAFF. The CDR3 nucleotides are TGTGCCAGCAGCGCTCGATCCAACACTGAAGCTTTCTTT.

In this sample, this clone turned up a few times. The sample has other DNA sequences that encode this CDR3 too. V is TRBV13 and J is TRBJ2-5; perhaps TRBD2 as D (5 bases). V was shortened by 0 bases and J by 4 bases, with 15 bases between the two germline ends. The germline gives CDR1 PRHDT, CDR2 FYEKMQ (reference sequence). This CDR3 comprises 16 residues. CDR3 region: CASSLGRRGLGETQYF. For the CDR3, the DNA is TGTGCCAGCAGCTTAGGCCGGAGAGGGCTAGGAGAGACCCAGTACTTC.

The chain combines TRBV10-3 with TRBJ2-2; D ambiguous. The CDR3 consists of 14 residues. Trimming cost V 2 bases and J 3 bases, with 7 bases left between them. The germline gives CDR1 ENHRY, CDR2 SYGVKD. CDR3 loop: CAISELGDTGELFF. For the CDR3, the DNA is TGTGCCATCAGTGAGCTTGGGGACACCGGGGAGCTGTTTTTT.

V gene TRBV7-2 combines with J gene TRBJ1-6; maybe TRBD1 (6 bases). Germline CDR1 is SGHTA and CDR2 is FQGNSA. The CDR3 loop spans 13 amino acids. V was clipped by 5 bases and J by 10 bases, with 12 bases between them. CDR3 in amino acids: CASSAYRDSPLHF. The DNA for the CDR3 is TGTGCCAGCAGCGCCTACAGGGACTCACCCCTCCACTTT.

This chain's CDR3 is CASMASGNEKLFF. Written as DNA, the CDR3 is TGTGCCAGCATGGCTTCGGGAAATGAAAAACTGTTTTTT. This chain links TRBV28 with TRBJ1-4, with unresolved D. This CDR3 region has 13 residues. Germline lookup yields CDR1 MDHEN and CDR2 SYDVKM. Trimming stripped 7 bases from V and 5 bases from J, with 11 bases between. Full variable domain (missing parts from reference TRBV28 and TRBJ1-4): DVKVTQSSRYLVKRTGEKVFLECVQDMDHENMFWYRQDPGLGLRLIYFSYDVKMKEKGDIPEGYSVSREKKERFSLILESASTNQTSMYLCASMASGNEKLFFGSGTQLSVL.

CDR3 sequence reads: CASSVDASGTGELFF. CDR3 DNA: TGTGCCAGCAGCGTAGATGCTAGCGGCACCGGGGAGCTGTTTTTT. The chain uses TRBV9 and TRBJ2-2; 7 bases are a match to TRBD2. The CDR3 has 15 amino acids. Germline CDR1 reads SGDLS; CDR2 reads YYNGEE. J gave up 4 bases and V 0 bases, and 3 bases lay outside the gene matches.

The genes are TRBV7-2 and TRBJ2-3; TRBD2 matches 8 bases. Germline trimming cut 6 bases from V and 6 bases from J; bases unmatched to any gene: 17. The CDR3 is 17 amino acids. Germline assignment: CDR1 SGHTA and CDR2 FQGNSA. This CDR3 reads CASRNGPSGGVGDTQYF. CDR3 sequence (DNA): TGTGCCAGCAGAAACGGCCCTTCCGGGGGGGTGGGGGATACGCAGTATTTT.

CDR3 region: CASSTPGTPDTQYF. DNA for the CDR3: TGTGCCAGCAGTACACCTGGGACCCCAGATACGCAGTATTTT. The chain has TRBV28 and TRBJ2-3; the D gene could be TRBD1 or TRBD2 (5 bases each). CDR3 length: 14 amino acids. Germline V gene data show CDR1 as MDHEN and CDR2 as SYDVKM. The germline V and J ends were trimmed by 5 bases and 4 bases, with 13 bases remaining between them.